This is a list of T cell receptor beta chains from one sample in a study of cytomegalovirus exposure and HLA in healthy donors. This table comes from immunoSEQ multiplex PCR, and its TCRdb copy is limited to in-frame clones, with some not included. Seen here are 70,000 to 95,000 clones, about four fifths observed once, and the top ten hold roughly 15%. The sequencing input was PBMCs. These receptors came from a woman aged 35 to 49 in good health and CMV-seropositive. Each CDR3 is given with its conserved first and last residue. A D gene is named only where the DNA matches it firmly. A clone size is listed for some rows: how often the clone was seen (once, few, many), or a class if it is expanded.

.	TRBV7-9	TRBJ1-1	once	TGTTCCAGCAGCCAGGGTTTCACTGAAGCTTTCTTT	CSSSQGFTEAFF
.	TRBV29-1	TRBJ1-4	once	TGCAGCGCTGGGGCTGCAACTAATGAAAAACTGTTTTTT	CSAGAATNEKLFF
.	TRBV6-6	TRBJ2-3	.	TGTGCCAGCACGTCCGGGGGTACGCAGTATTTT	CASTSGGTQYF
TRBD1	TRBV7-6	TRBJ1-1	.	TGTGCCAGCAGCTCGACAGGGGGGAACACTGAAGCTTTCTTT	CASSSTGGNTEAFF
TRBD2	TRBV9	TRBJ2-5	.	TGTGCCAGCAGCGTAGGGGTTAGCGGGGATCAAGAGACCCAGTACTTC	CASSVGVSGDQETQYF
TRBD2	TRBV5-1	TRBJ2-1	.	TGCGCCAGCAGCTTGGTACTTGGACTAGCGGACTCCTACAATGAGCAGTTCTTC	CASSLVLGLADSYNEQFF
TRBD1	TRBV28	TRBJ1-2	.	TGTGCCAGCAGTTTATGGGGCGGGACAGGGGGCCAACACCCGAACTATGGCTACACCTTC	CASSLWGGTGGQHPNYGYTF
.	TRBV27	TRBJ1-1	.	TGTGCCAGCAGTTTAGGGCTAAACACTGAAGCTTTCTTT	CASSLGLNTEAFF
.	TRBV5-1	TRBJ2-1	.	TGCGCCAGCAGCTTGTCGGGGGGCCACAATGAGCAGTTCTTC	CASSLSGGHNEQFF
.	TRBV5-1	TRBJ1-1	.	TGCGCCAGCAGCTACCCCGACTCACAGGGACGAGCTTTCTTT	CASSYPDSQGRAFF
.	TRBV7-9	TRBJ1-4	.	TGTGCCAGCAGCTTAGAGACAGGAACAAATGAAAAACTGTTTTTT	CASSLETGTNEKLFF
TRBD2	TRBV9	TRBJ2-5	.	TGTGCCAGCAGCCTCGGGACTAGCGGGATAGAGACCCAGTACTTC	CASSLGTSGIETQYF
.	TRBV30	TRBJ2-7	.	TGTGCCTGGAGTGTTTCCGGGATGAGGTTCTACGAGCAGTACTTC	CAWSVSGMRFYEQYF
.	TRBV28	TRBJ1-2	.	TGTGCCAGCAGCCTCGGGGGATATGGCTACACCTTC	CASSLGGYGYTF
TRBD1	TRBV6-1	TRBJ1-2	.	TGTGCCAGCAGTCCCGAGACAGGGTGGTATGGCTACACCTTC	CASSPETGWYGYTF
TRBD1	TRBV28	TRBJ1-5	.	TGTGCCAGCAGTTCAGGACAGGGTGGTAATCAGCCCCAGCATTTT	CASSSGQGGNQPQHF
.	TRBV2	TRBJ2-5	few	TGTGCCAGCAGCGCAAGGGGTATCCAAGAGACCCAGTACTTC	CASSARGIQETQYF
.	TRBV28	TRBJ2-7	.	TGTGCCAGCAGTTCTACTAGCAAGGGTAGCTCCTACGAGCAGTACTTC	CASSSTSKGSSYEQYF
TRBD1	TRBV5-1	TRBJ1-2	.	TGCGCCAGCAGCTTCTCGGGACAGAGGGATGGCTACACCTTC	CASSFSGQRDGYTF
TRBD1	TRBV9	TRBJ1-1	few	TGTGCCAGCAGCGTGGGACAGGACACTGAAGCTTTCTTT	CASSVGQDTEAFF
.	TRBV23-1	TRBJ1-2	.	TGCGCCAGCAGTCTTAAAACAGGGTATACTCTGGATAACTATGGCTACACCTTC	CASSLKTGYTLDNYGYTF
TRBD1	TRBV9	TRBJ2-7	.	TGTGCCAGCAGCGCTTGGACAGGGGACGAGCAGTACTTC	CASSAWTGDEQYF
.	TRBV6-1	TRBJ1-1	.	TGTGCCAGCAGTGAAATAGCGGGAGGGACTGAAGCTTTCTTT	CASSEIAGGTEAFF
TRBD2	TRBV14	TRBJ2-2	.	TGTGCCAGCAGCCAACTCAGCGGGGCCACCGGGGAGCTGTTTTTT	CASSQLSGATGELFF
.	TRBV6-4	TRBJ1-1	.	TGTGCCAGCACCAGGGACACTGAAGCTTTCTTT	CASTRDTEAFF
.	TRBV11-3	TRBJ2-2	.	TGTGCCAGCAGCTTATACCAGGGTAGCTCGGAGCTGTTTTTT	CASSLYQGSSELFF
TRBD1	TRBV29-1	TRBJ1-2	.	TGCAGCACTTGGACAGGGGAGGGTGGCTACACCTTC	CSTWTGEGGYTF
.	TRBV20-1	TRBJ1-2	.	TGCAGTGCTAGAGTCGGTTATGGCTACACCTTC	CSARVGYGYTF
.	TRBV7-9	TRBJ1-2	.	TGTGCCAGCAGCCCGGGACACCCTGACTATGGCTACACCTTC	CASSPGHPDYGYTF
.	TRBV19	TRBJ1-1	few	TGTGCCAGCGGGACTGTCCCTTTCGCTTTCTTT	CASGTVPFAFF
.	TRBV6-1	TRBJ1-1	.	TGTGCCAGCAGGCAAGCAGGGGACACTGAAGCTTTCTTT	CASRQAGDTEAFF
.	TRBV7-2	TRBJ2-4	.	TGTGCCAGCAGCCCGAGCCTGAAGGGGGGGAAAAACATTCAGTACTTC	CASSPSLKGGKNIQYF
TRBD1	TRBV13	TRBJ1-1	.	TGTGCCAGCAGCGTTGGACAGGGGATCACTGAAGCTTTCTTT	CASSVGQGITEAFF
.	TRBV7-9	TRBJ2-7	.	TGTTCCAGCAGCTTACCCGCGGACGAGCAGTACTTC	CSSSLPADEQYF
.	TRBV7-2	TRBJ2-7	.	TGTGCCAGCACCAATTTCGGGGTAGATACGAGCTCCTACGAGCAGTACTTC	CASTNFGVDTSSYEQYF
.	TRBV19	TRBJ1-2	.	TGTGCCAGTACCCCGGGGGACGGTGACTATGGCTACACCTTC	CASTPGDGDYGYTF
TRBD2	TRBV19	TRBJ2-2	.	TGTGCCAGTAGTATAGACGCTAGCGGGGGGGAGAACACCGGGGAGCTGTTTTTT	CASSIDASGGENTGELFF
TRBD2	TRBV28	TRBJ2-1	.	TGTGCCAGCAGTTTATTACTAGCGGGGGACAATGAGCAGTTCTTC	CASSLLLAGDNEQFF
TRBD1	TRBV11-3	TRBJ2-1	.	TGTGCCAGCAGCTCCCTCAAACAGGGGAACAATGAGCAGTTCTTC	CASSSLKQGNNEQFF
.	TRBV18	TRBJ1-2	.	TGTGCCAGCTCACCAAGGCAGGAGGCCTATGGCTACACCTTC	CASSPRQEAYGYTF
TRBD1	TRBV10-3	TRBJ1-1	once	TGTGCCATCAGACCACAGGGGGCTACTGAAGCTTTCTTT	CAIRPQGATEAFF
.	TRBV9	TRBJ1-5	.	TGTGCCAGCACGGGTAGCAATCAGCCCCAGCATTTT	CASTGSNQPQHF
.	TRBV9	TRBJ1-1	.	TGTGCCAGCAGCGTAATCTGGAACACTGAAGCTTTCTTT	CASSVIWNTEAFF
.	TRBV5-4	TRBJ2-2	.	TGTGCCAGCAGCGACTTGACGAACACCGGGGAGCTGTTTTTT	CASSDLTNTGELFF
.	TRBV19	TRBJ2-1	.	TGTGCCAGTAGTACTCTTACAAGCTCCTACAATGAGCAGTTCTTC	CASSTLTSSYNEQFF
.	TRBV19	TRBJ1-5	.	TGTGCCAGTACTCACGGCGGGGGGTGGCAGCCCCAGCATTTT	CASTHGGGWQPQHF
TRBD2	TRBV28	TRBJ2-7	.	TGTGCCAGCAGTTTAATACTAGCGGGAGGGACTCAGTACTTC	CASSLILAGGTQYF
TRBD1	TRBV9	TRBJ1-1	.	TGTGCCAGCAGCGTGTTAGGGGGCCACACTGAAGCTTTCTTT	CASSVLGGHTEAFF
.	TRBV7-3	TRBJ2-7	.	TGTGCCAGCAGCCTAGGGGGGGGGCCTCGGAACTTC	CASSLGGGPRNF
TRBD1	TRBV27	TRBJ2-7	.	TGTGCCAGCAGTCCTAAGACAGGGGTACTAGTTTACGAGCAGTACTTC	CASSPKTGVLVYEQYF
.	TRBV29-1	TRBJ2-2	.	TGCAGCGTTGAAAGCGGCGGGGAGCTGTTTTTT	CSVESGGELFF
.	TRBV5-6	TRBJ2-7	few	TGTGCCAGCAGCTTGTTGCACAACTCCTACGAGCAGTACTTC	CASSLLHNSYEQYF
TRBD2	TRBV29-1	TRBJ2-1	few	TGCAGCGTCGCGAAGGGACTAGCGGGGGGTTACAATGAGCAGTTCTTC	CSVAKGLAGGYNEQFF
TRBD2	TRBV7-9	TRBJ2-3	.	TGTGCCAGCAGCGGTGTTGCGGGAGTCAACACAGATACGCAGTATTTT	CASSGVAGVNTDTQYF
.	TRBV27	TRBJ1-6	.	TGTGCCAGCAGAGGGGCAGGGGATAGGGCAACCCTCCACTTT	CASRGAGDRATLHF